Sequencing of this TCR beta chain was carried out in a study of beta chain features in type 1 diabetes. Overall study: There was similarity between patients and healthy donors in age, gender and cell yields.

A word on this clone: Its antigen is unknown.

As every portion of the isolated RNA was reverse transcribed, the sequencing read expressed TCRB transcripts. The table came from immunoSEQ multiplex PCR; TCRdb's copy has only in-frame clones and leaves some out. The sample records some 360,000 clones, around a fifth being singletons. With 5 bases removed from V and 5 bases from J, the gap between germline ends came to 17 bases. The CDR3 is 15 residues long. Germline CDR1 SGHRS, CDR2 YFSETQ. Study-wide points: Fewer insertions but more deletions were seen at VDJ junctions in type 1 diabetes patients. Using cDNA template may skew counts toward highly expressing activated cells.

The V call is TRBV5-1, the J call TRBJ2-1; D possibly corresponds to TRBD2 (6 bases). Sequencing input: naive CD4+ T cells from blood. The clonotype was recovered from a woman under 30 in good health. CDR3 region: CASSRGSSGHNEQFF. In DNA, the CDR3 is TGCGCCAGCAGTCGAGGGTCCAGCGGGCACAATGAGCAGTTCTTC.